This section outlines one TCR beta chain sequence together with its context. The data were taken from a study of shared clonotypes between healthy human individuals. The data were produced by immunoSEQ multiplex PCR, yet TCRdb's version contains in-frame clones alone and is incomplete. The sample has around 2,000,000 clones; 90% to 95% are singletons. The trim removed 5 bases at V and 2 bases at J, leaving 5 bases unmatched. Germline values: CDR1 SQVTM, CDR2 ANQGSEA. The CDR3 loop spans 14 amino acids. CD8 cells regarded as naive lacked CD45RO, were positively chosen for CCR7, and omitted terminally differentiated effector memory CD45RA+ cells.

The sequence was obtained from a man younger than 35 in good health. Some clones in this sample may be carry-over from other donors' samples. The rearrangement joins TRBV29-1 to TRBJ2-7; TRBD2 agrees at 11 bases. What was sequenced was naive CD8+ T cells from PBMCs. The CDR3 sequence: CSVTTSGVAYEQYF. CDR3 bases: TGCAGCGTTACGACTAGCGGGGTAGCCTACGAGCAGTACTTC.